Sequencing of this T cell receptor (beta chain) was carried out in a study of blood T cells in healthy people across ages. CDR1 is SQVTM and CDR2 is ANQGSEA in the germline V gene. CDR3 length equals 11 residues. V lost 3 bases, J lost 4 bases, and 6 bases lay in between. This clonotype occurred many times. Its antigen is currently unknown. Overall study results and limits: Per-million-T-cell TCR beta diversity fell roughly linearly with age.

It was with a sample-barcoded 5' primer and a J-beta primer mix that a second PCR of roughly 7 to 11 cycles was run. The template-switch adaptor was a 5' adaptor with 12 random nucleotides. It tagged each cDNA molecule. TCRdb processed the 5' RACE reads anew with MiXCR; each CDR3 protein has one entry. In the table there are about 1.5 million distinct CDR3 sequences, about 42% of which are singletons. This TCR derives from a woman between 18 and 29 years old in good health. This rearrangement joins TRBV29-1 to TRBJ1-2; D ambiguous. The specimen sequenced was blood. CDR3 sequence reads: CSVDLPYGYTF. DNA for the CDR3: TGCAGCGTTGATTTGCCCTATGGCTACACCTTC.